This record concerns one TCR beta chain sequence. Its target is not known. Regulatory T cells were sorted as CD4+CD25hiCD127low/negative cells. TCRdb's table, derived via immunoSEQ multiplex PCR, lists solely in-frame clones and lacks some. The sample contains about 15,000 clones, about 93% of which appear only once. The V end lost 4 bases, the J end lost 2 bases, and 19 bases lay between the germline ends. Per the germline V gene, CDR1 is SEHNR and CDR2 is FQNEAQ (reference sequence). This CDR3 spans 17 amino acids. The data stem from a study of B cell selection in AIRE deficiency. Regarding the study as a whole: CDR3s were shorter in shared Treg sequences, reflecting few non-templated nucleotide insertions. Of about 3,900 shared Treg TCRbeta sequences, 30% to 40% were healthy-donor-only and 9.3% patient-only.

The sample comprised Tregs sorted from PBMCs. This chain connects TRBV7-9 to TRBJ2-3; tentative D call: TRBD1 (5 bases). This receptor was identified in a human donor with AIRE deficiency. The CDR3 region is CASSSFRAEGVTDTQYF. In DNA form, the CDR3 reads TGTGCCAGCAGCTCATTCAGGGCAGAAGGGGTCACAGATACGCAGTATTTT.